This T cell receptor (beta chain) was obtained from a study of T cells after yellow fever vaccination. Study details: Preparation of the low-cell-number fractions used SMART-Seq v4 Ultra Low Input.

General study points: Clonotypes shared by both compartments, CD4 and CD8, made up a small share.

Researchers made TCR cDNA using 5'RACE template switching, and this step added a universal primer site and UMIs. TCRdb passed the 5' RACE reads through MiXCR, listing each CDR3 protein once. This sample has around 320,000 distinct CDR3 sequences, with 8.7% found just once. Many counts were recorded for this clonotype. Its antigen remains unknown. Trimming shortened V by 4 bases and J by 3 bases, and 11 bases separated the two germline ends. The CDR3 consists of 15 residues. Germline lookup yields CDR1 SGHRS and CDR2 YFSETQ. The source is a man in his late teens or twenties who received the YFV17D yellow fever vaccine. This sample comprised CD4+ T cells sorted from PBMCs, obtained 5 days after the yellow fever booster vaccination. This sequence joins TRBV5-1 and TRBJ2-6, with D possibly matching TRBD1 (5 bases). Written as DNA, the CDR3 is TGCGCCAGCAGCCCCCAGGGTAATGGGGCCAACGTCCTGACTTTC. This encodes CASSPQGNGANVLTF.